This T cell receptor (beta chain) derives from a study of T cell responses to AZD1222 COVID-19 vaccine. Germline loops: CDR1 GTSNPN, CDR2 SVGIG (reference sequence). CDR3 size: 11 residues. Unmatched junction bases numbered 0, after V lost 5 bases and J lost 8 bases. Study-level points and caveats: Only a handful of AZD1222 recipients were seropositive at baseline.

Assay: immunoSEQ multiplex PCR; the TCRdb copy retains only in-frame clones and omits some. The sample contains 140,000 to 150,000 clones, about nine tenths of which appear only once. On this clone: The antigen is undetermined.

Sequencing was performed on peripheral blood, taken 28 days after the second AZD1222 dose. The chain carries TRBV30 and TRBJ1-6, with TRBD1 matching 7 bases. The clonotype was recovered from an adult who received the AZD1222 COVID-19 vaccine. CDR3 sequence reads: CAWDRDSPLHF. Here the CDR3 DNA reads TGTGCCTGGGACAGGGATTCACCCCTCCACTTT.